The 8 T cell receptor beta chains below all came from one sample that was sequenced in a study of CD8+ T cells in alopecia areata. Investigators isolated RNA and reverse transcribed it into cDNA to act as the sequencing template. Clones were read by immunoSEQ multiplex PCR, and TCRdb kept only the in-frame ones, dropping some. The sample contains over 120,000 clones, about half of which appear only once. The material sequenced was CD4+ T cells sorted from blood, taken at week 0. These receptor sequences come from a human donor with alopecia areata.

This clone was observed many times. This same CDR3 is encoded by further DNA sequences in the sample. V is TRBV27 and J is TRBJ2-5; D is perhaps TRBD2 (6 bases). Germline CDR1 and CDR2: MNHEY and SMNVEV (reference sequence). Trimming took off 6 bases at V and 4 bases at J, with 9 bases between the two ends. The CDR3 runs 12 residues. The CDR3 protein is CASRRGLETQYF. In DNA form, the CDR3 reads TGTGCCAGCAGGCGGGGTTTAGAGACCCAGTACTTC.

The chain has TRBV23-1 and TRBJ2-6; D remains ambiguous. TRBV23-1 is an ORF; its function is uncertain. This CDR3 spans 14 amino acids. With 6 bases removed from V and 4 bases from J, the gap between germline ends came to 10 bases. CDR3 DNA: TGCGCCAGCAGCCCTATATCCGGGGCCAACGTCCTGACTTTC. Translating it yields CASSPISGANVLTF.

V gene TRBV7-2 combines with J gene TRBJ2-1, with D unclear. CDR1 is SGHTA, CDR2 FQGNSA, per germline. This CDR3 is 13 amino acids long. V was pared by 0 bases and J by 4 bases, with 4 bases between. CDR3 protein: CASSLARYNEQFF. The DNA for the CDR3 is TGTGCCAGCAGCTTAGCCCGGTACAATGAGCAGTTCTTC.

This sequence joins TRBV28 and TRBJ2-1; TRBD2 matches at 10 bases. The CDR3 contains 15 residues. From germline, CDR1 is MDHEN and CDR2 SYDVKM. Unmatched junction bases numbered 11, after V lost 10 bases and J lost 5 bases. The CDR3: CAIRPSGSFNNEQFF. The CDR3, as DNA: TGTGCCATCCGGCCTAGCGGGAGTTTCAACAATGAGCAGTTCTTC. The complete variable domain, with remaining parts taken from reference TRBV28 and TRBJ2-1, reads DVKVTQSSRYLVKRTGEKVFLECVQDMDHENMFWYRQDPGLGLRLIYFSYDVKMKEKGDIPEGYSVSREKKERFSLILESASTNQTSMYLCAIRPSGSFNNEQFFGPGTRLTVL.

There are a few counts of this clone. The DNA for the CDR3 is TGCGCCAGCACCTCTTATACCGGGGAGCTGTTTTTT. It yields the protein CASTSYTGELFF. The chain carries TRBV23-1 and TRBJ2-2, with D hard to call. TRBV23-1 is assigned to the ORF class and has an uncertain function. The CDR3 sequence is 12 residues long. Trimming left V 7 bases short and J 5 bases short, with 8 bases between.

This chain connects TRBV5-4 to TRBJ2-3; D uncertain. Looked up from germline, CDR1 is SGHNT and CDR2 is YYREEE (reference sequence). Trimming stripped 3 bases from V and 4 bases from J, with 9 bases between. The CDR3 is made up of 13 amino acids. The CDR3 DNA is TGTGCCAGCAGCTCGGAGTTGGCAGATACGCAGTATTTT. It translates to CASSSELADTQYF. Full variable domain (outside the CDR3, taken from reference TRBV5-4 and TRBJ2-3): ETGVTQSPTHLIKTRGQQVTLRCSSQSGHNTVSWYQQALGQGPQFIFQYYREEENGRGNFPPRFSGLQFPNYSSELNVNALELDDSALYLCASSSELADTQYFGPGTRLTVL.

This clone was seen a few times. Other DNA sequences in the same sample also yield this CDR3. The rearrangement uses TRBV30 and TRBJ1-2, with D possibly TRBD1 on 6 matching bases. CDR1 GTSNPN and CDR2 SVGIG come from the germline V gene (reference sequence). Trimming stripped 0 bases from V and 4 bases from J, with 9 bases between. This CDR3 is built from 13 residues. Written as DNA, the CDR3 is TGTGCCTGGAGTGTGCAGGGGAGCTATGGCTACACCTTC. Encoded protein: CAWSVQGSYGYTF.

The rearrangement uses TRBV5-4 and TRBJ2-1; 10 nucleotides agree with TRBD1. Germline V CDR1 and CDR2: SGHNT, YYREEE (reference sequence). The CDR3 loop spans 16 amino acids. V shed 6 bases, J shed 1 base, and the junction held 7 bases outside the gene matches. CDR3 sequence (DNA): TGTGCCAGCACCGACAGGGGGCGAAGATCCTACAATGAGCAGTTCTTC. Translated: CASTDRGRRSYNEQFF.